Listed below are T cell receptor beta chains from one sample, sequenced in a study of T cells in Graves' hyperthyroidism and ophthalmopathy. TCRdb re-called the multiplex PCR reads with MiXCR, one entry per CDR3 protein. Here the sample spans approximately 210,000 distinct CDR3 sequences, 17% being singletons. The sample taken for sequencing was blood. The receptors originated from a man between 50 and 59 years old with Graves' hyperthyroidism. The CDR3 runs from the conserved cysteine through the conserved F or W. D genes are given only for firm matches.

v_call,j_call,d_call,cdr3_aa
TRBV7-8,TRBJ1-3,TRBD1,CASSGSLTGAGNTIYF
TRBV7-7,TRBJ2-1,TRBD2,CASSLAGLAEINEQFF
TRBV28,TRBJ2-7,TRBD2,CASSLIQPAGTSAPYEQYF
TRBV7-9,TRBJ2-1,TRBD2,CASSSERDPVHNEQFF
TRBV5-1,TRBJ2-3,TRBD2,CASRTSGITDTQYF
TRBV20-1,TRBJ1-6,.,CSARDQGANSPLHF
TRBV20-1,TRBJ2-6,.,CSATVRIGSSGANVLTF
TRBV12-3/TRBV12-4,TRBJ1-3,.,CASSEHQGSGNTIYF
TRBV11-2,TRBJ2-3,TRBD2,CASSPGGGVYGTDTQYF
TRBV7-3,TRBJ2-7,.,CASSLNMGYEQYF
TRBV12-3/TRBV12-4,TRBJ1-6,.,CASSLARDPRSPLHF
TRBV10-3,TRBJ2-2,.,CAISSTGTNTGELFF
TRBV7-7,TRBJ2-2,TRBD2,CASSLEAGWGTGELFF
TRBV20-1,TRBJ2-7,TRBD1,CSAIGQGGYEQYF
TRBV19,TRBJ2-5,.,CASTDRGTQYF
TRBV20-1,TRBJ2-1,TRBD2,CSASTVQLALYNEQFF
TRBV10-3,TRBJ2-7,TRBD1,CAISESGWTGRVEQYF
TRBV7-8,TRBJ2-5,TRBD1,CASSRARGRVETQYF
TRBV6-1,TRBJ2-1,TRBD1,CASSEEPGGHNEQFF
TRBV20-1,TRBJ2-2,.,CSASVPGSGDTGELFF
TRBV28,TRBJ2-3,.,CASTPFQEITDTQYF
TRBV3-1,TRBJ2-7,TRBD2,CASSQEGLAGFSYEQYF
TRBV7-9,TRBJ1-3,.,CASSLEAGNTIYF
TRBV19,TRBJ2-5,.,CASSRGRQETQYF
TRBV2,TRBJ2-5,TRBD2,CASNSAGGIETQYF
TRBV20-1,TRBJ2-1,.,CSASRTDEQFF
TRBV5-1,TRBJ2-7,TRBD2,CASSSYWTSGGSEQYF
TRBV2,TRBJ2-5,TRBD2,CASSSGTSGRSETQYF
TRBV4-1,TRBJ2-3,.,CASSHRGAGGLGADTQYF